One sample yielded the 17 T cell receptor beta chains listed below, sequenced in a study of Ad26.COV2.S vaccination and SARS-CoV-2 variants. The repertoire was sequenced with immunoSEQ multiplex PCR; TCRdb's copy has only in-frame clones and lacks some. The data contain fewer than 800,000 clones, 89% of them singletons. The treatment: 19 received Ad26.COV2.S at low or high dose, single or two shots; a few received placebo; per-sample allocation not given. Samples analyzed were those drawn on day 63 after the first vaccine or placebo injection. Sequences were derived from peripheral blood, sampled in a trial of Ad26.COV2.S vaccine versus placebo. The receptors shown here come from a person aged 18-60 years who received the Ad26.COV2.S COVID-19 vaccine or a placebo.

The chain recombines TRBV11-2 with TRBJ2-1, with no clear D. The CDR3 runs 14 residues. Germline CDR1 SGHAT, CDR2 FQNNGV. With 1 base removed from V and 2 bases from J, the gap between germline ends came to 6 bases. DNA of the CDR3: TGTGCCAGCAGCTTAGCACCCACCTACAATGAGCAGTTCTTC. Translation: CASSLAPTYNEQFF.

The DNA of the CDR3 is TGTGCCAGCACCCCGGGGGACAGGGAAACAGATACGCAGTATTTT. Protein sequence: CASTPGDRETDTQYF. The rearrangement uses TRBV9 and TRBJ2-3; 9 bases agree with TRBD1. The V segment lost 6 bases and the J segment 3 bases; nucleotides outside the gene matches: 8. The CDR3 contains 15 residues. Per germline, CDR1 SGDLS and CDR2 YYNGEE. Supplemented by reference TRBV9 and TRBJ2-3, the full variable domain reads DSGVTQTPKHLITATGQRVTLRCSPRSGDLSVYWYQQSLDQGLQFLIQYYNGEERAKGNILERFSAQQFPDLHSELNLSSLELGDSALYFCASTPGDRETDTQYFGPGTRLTVL.

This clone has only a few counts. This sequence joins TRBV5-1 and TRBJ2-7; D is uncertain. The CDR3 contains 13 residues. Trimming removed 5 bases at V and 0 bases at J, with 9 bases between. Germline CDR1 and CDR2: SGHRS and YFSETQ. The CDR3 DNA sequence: TGCGCCAGCAGGGACGTTCGCTCCTACGAGCAGTACTTC. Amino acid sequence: CASRDVRSYEQYF. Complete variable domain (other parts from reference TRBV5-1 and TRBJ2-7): KAGVTQTPRYLIKTRGQQVTLSCSPISGHRSVSWYQQTPGQGLQFLFEYFSETQRNKGNFPGRFSGRQFSNSRSEMNVSTLELGDSALYLCASRDVRSYEQYFGPGTRLTVT.

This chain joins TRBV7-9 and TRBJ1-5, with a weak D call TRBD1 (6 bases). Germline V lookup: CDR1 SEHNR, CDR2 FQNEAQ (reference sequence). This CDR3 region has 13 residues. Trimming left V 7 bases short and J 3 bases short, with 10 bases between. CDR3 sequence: CASTTGNNQPQHF. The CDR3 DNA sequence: TGTGCCAGCACTACAGGGAACAATCAGCCCCAGCATTTT.

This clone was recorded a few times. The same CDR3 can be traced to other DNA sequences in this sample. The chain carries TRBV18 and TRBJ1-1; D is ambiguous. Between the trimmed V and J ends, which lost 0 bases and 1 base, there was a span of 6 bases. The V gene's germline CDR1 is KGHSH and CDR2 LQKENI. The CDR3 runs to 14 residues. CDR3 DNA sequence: TGTGCCAGCTCACCACCGCCAGGGAACACTGAAGCTTTCTTT. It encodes CASSPPPGNTEAFF.

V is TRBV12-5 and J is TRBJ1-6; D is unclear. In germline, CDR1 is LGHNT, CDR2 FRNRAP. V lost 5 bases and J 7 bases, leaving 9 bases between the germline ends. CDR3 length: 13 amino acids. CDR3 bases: TGTGCTAGTGGTCCGGACGAGAATTCACCCCTCCACTTT. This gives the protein CASGPDENSPLHF.

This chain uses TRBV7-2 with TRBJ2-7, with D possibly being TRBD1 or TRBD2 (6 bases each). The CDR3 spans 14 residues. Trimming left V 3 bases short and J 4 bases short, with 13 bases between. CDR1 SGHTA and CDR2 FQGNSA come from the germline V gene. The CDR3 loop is CASSLGGGTYEQYF. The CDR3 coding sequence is TGTGCCAGCAGCTTGGGGGGTGGGACATACGAGCAGTACTTC.

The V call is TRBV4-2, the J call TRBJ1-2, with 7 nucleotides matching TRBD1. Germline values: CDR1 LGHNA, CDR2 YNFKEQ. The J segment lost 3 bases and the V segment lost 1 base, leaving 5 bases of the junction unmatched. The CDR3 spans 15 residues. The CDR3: CASSQVTGPDYGYTF. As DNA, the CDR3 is TGTGCCAGCAGCCAAGTGACAGGGCCTGACTATGGCTACACCTTC.

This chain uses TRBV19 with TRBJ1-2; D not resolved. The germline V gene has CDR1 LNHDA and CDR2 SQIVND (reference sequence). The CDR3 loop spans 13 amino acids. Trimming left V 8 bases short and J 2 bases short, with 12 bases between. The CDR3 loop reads CASYGVENYGYTF. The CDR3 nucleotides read TGTGCCAGTTACGGGGTCGAGAACTATGGCTACACCTTC.

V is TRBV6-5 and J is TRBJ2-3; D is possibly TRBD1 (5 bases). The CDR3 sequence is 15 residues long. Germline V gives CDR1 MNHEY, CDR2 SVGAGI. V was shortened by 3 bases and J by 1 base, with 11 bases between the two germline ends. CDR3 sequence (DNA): TGTGCCAGCAGTTATTACGACAGTGGCACAGATACGCAGTATTTT. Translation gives CASSYYDSGTDTQYF.

The CDR3 DNA follows: TGTGCCAGCAGCTCTCGTAGGATGAAGGAGAACGAGCAGTACTTC. Its protein product is CASSSRRMKENEQYF. V gene TRBV7-8 combines with J gene TRBJ2-7; no clear D. V lost 4 bases and J 5 bases, leaving 18 bases between the germline ends. Germline V gene sequence: CDR1 SGHVS, CDR2 FQNEAQ. The CDR3 consists of 15 residues.

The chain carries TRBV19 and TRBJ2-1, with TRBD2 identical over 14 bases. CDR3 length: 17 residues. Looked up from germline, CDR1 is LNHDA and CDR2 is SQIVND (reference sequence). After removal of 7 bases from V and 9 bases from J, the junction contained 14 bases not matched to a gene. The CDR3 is CASKMTSGRAFDTEQFF. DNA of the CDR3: TGTGCCAGTAAGATGACTAGCGGGAGGGCCTTCGACACTGAGCAGTTCTTC.

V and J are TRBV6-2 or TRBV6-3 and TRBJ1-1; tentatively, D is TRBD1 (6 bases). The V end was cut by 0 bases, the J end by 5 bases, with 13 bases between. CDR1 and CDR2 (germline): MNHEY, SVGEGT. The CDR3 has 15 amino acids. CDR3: CASSYSLGARTEAFF. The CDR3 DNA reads TGTGCCAGCAGTTACTCGTTGGGGGCAAGGACTGAAGCTTTCTTT.

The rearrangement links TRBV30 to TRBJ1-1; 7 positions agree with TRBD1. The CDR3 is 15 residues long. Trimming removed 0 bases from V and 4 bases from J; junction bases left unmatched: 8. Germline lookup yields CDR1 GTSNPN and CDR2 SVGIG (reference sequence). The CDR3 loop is CAWSVVRGWVTEAFF. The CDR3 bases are TGTGCCTGGAGTGTCGTCAGGGGGTGGGTCACTGAAGCTTTCTTT.

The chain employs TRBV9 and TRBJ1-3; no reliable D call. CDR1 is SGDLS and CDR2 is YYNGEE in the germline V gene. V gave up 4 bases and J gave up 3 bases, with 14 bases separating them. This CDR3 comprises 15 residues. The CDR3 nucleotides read TGTGCCAGCAGCCCCCGGTCGGGCGGTGGAAACACCATATATTTT. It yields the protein CASSPRSGGGNTIYF.

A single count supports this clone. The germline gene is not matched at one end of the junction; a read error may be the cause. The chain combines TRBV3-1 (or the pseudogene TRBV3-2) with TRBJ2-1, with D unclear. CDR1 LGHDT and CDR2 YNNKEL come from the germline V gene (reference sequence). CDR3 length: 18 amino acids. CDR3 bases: TGTGCCAGCACCCAAGAGTTCCGGGCCCAAAGTCCCCACCATGAGCAGTTCTTC. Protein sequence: CASTQEFRAQSPHHEQFF.

Written as DNA, the CDR3 is TGTGCCAGTAGTATCCAGGCCGGGGGAGCTGAAGCTTTCTTT. Amino acid sequence: CASSIQAGGAEAFF. The V call is TRBV19, the J call TRBJ1-1; TRBD1 is a possible D gene (5 bases). CDR3 length equals 14 residues. With 3 bases removed from V and 6 bases from J, the gap between germline ends came to 14 bases. The germline V gene has CDR1 LNHDA and CDR2 SQIVND (reference sequence).